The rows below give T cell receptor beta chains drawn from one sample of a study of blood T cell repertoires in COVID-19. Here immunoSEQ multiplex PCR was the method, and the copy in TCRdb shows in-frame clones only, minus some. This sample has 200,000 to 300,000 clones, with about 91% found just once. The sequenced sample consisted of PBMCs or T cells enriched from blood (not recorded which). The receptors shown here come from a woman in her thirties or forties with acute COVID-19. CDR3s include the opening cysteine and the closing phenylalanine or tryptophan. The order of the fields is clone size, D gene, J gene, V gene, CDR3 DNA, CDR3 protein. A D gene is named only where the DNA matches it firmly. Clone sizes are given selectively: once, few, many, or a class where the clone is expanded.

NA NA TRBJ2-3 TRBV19 TGTGCCAGTAGTAGGGGCAGCCTGCATTTT CASSRGSLHF
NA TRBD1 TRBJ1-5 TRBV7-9 TGTGCCAGCAGCTGGGGACAGGGTGGATTTCAGCCCCAGCATTTT CASSWGQGGFQPQHF
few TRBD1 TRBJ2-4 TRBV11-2 TGTGCCAGCAGCCACCGGACAGGGGAAAACATTCAGTACTTC CASSHRTGENIQYF
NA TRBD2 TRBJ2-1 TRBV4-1 TGCGCCAGCAGCCACAGCGGGAGAGACTACAATGAGCAGTTCTTC CASSHSGRDYNEQFF
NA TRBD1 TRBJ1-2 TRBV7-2 TGTGCCAGCAGCTCAACCGACAGGGATGGCTACACCTTC CASSSTDRDGYTF
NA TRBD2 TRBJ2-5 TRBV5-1 TGCGCCAGCAGCGCTTTTGGACTAGCGGGAGGGCCCACGGAGACCCAGTACTTC CASSAFGLAGGPTETQYF
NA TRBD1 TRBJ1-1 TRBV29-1 TGCAGCATTTTGGACAGGGAGAACACTGAAGCTTTCTTT CSILDRENTEAFF
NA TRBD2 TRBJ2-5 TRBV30 TGTGCCTGGATCCCTCCCCCCGGACTAGGGAAGACCCAGTACTTC CAWIPPPGLGKTQYF
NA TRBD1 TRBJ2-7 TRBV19 TGTGCCAGTAGTTCCGGGACAGGGAGCAACGAGCAGTACTTC CASSSGTGSNEQYF
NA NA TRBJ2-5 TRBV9 TGTGCCAGCAGCGTATCGTCCAGGGGAGACCAAGAGACCCAGTACTTC CASSVSSRGDQETQYF
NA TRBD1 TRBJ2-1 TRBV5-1 TGCGCCAGCGGGACAGGGATGGTCAATGAGCAGTTCTTC CASGTGMVNEQFF
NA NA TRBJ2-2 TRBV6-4 TGTGTCGCGACAGAACGCGGGGAGCTGTTTTTT CVATERGELFF
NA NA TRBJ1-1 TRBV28 TGTGCCAGCCTTGAAGACAAAAAACGAATGAACACTGAAGCTTTCTTT CASLEDKKRMNTEAFF
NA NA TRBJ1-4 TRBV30 TGTGCCTGGATGGGGGGAACTAATGAAAAACTGTTTTTT CAWMGGTNEKLFF
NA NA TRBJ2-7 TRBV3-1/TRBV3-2 TGTGCCAGCAGCCCAGAGCGTATGCGCGAGCAGTACTTC CASSPERMREQYF
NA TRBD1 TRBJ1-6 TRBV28 TGTGCCAGCAACCTTCGACAGGGACCTTATAATTCACCCCTCCACTTT CASNLRQGPYNSPLHF
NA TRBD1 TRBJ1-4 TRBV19 TGTGCCAGCAGGGGGCGGGATACTAATGAAAAACTGTTTTTT CASRGRDTNEKLFF
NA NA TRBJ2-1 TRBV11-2 TGTGCCAGCAGCTCAGGAGAGCGGGAGCAGTTCTTC CASSSGEREQFF
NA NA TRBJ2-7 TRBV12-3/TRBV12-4 TGTGCCAGCAGGGACAGAAGCTCCTACGAGCAGTACTTC CASRDRSSYEQYF
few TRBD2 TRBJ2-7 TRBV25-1 TGTGCCAGCAGTGAAAGGGGTCTAGCGGGCAACTACGAGCAGTACTTC CASSERGLAGNYEQYF
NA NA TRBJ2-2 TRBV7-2 TGTGCCAGTCGCAAACAGGGCAGGGACACCGGGGAGCTGTTTTTT CASRKQGRDTGELFF
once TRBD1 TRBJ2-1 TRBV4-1 TGCGCCAGCGCCAGGGTCCTGGGACAGGAATACAATGAGCAGTTCTTC CASARVLGQEYNEQFF
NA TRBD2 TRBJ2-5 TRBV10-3 TGTGCCACGGGAGCCTTAGCGGGAGGAGCGCAAGAGACCCAGTACTTC CATGALAGGAQETQYF
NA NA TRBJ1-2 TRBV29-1 TGCAGCGTTGATAAGCGGGGAGGCTATGGCTACACCTTC CSVDKRGGYGYTF
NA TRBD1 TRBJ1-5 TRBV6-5 TGTGCCAGTAAATTACAGGGGGCTTCTGGGCAGCCCCAGCATTTT CASKLQGASGQPQHF
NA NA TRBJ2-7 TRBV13 TGTGCCAGCAGCCTAAGGTCGGGGTTCACCTACGAGCAGTACTTC CASSLRSGFTYEQYF
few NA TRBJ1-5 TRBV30 TGTGCCTGGAGTTCGTTCGGGGATCAGCCCCAGCATTTT CAWSSFGDQPQHF
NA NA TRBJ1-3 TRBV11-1 TGTGCCAGCAGCCCACCCGGACTTGGAAACACCATATATTTT CASSPPGLGNTIYF
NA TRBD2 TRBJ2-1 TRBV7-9 TGTGCCAGCAGCTTGGGCCGGGACTATTACAATGAGCAGTTCTTC CASSLGRDYYNEQFF
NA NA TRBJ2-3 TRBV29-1 TGCAGCGTTGAAGGTTCCGAGCGCACAGATACGCAGTATTTT CSVEGSERTDTQYF
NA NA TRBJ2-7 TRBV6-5 TGTGCCAGCAGTTTGTACAGTGGGGAGCAGTACTTC CASSLYSGEQYF
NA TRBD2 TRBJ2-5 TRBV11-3 TGTGCCAGCAGCACGGGACTAGCGAGAGAGACCCAGTACTTC CASSTGLARETQYF
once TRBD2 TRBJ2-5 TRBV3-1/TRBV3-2 TGTGCCAGCAGCCCTCCGGGACTAGCGGGAGGGCCGTTGACCCAGTACTTC CASSPPGLAGGPLTQYF
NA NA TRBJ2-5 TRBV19 TGTGCCAGTAGTATACAAGTGGCAGAGACCCAGTACTTC CASSIQVAETQYF
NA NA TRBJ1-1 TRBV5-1 TGCGCCAGCAGCTTGGCCGCAGGTCCCACTGAAGCTTTCTTT CASSLAAGPTEAFF
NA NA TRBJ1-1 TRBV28 TGTGCCAGCAAGACAGCCCGGTACGGTTTTACTGAAGCTTTCTTT CASKTARYGFTEAFF
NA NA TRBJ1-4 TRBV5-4 TGTGCCAGCAGCTCCGCGGACGGAGGAACCGAAAAACTGTTTTTT CASSSADGGTEKLFF
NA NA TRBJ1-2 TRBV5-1 TGCGCCAGCAGCCCCCTTGATGGAGAAGGATTGGGCTACACCTTC CASSPLDGEGLGYTF
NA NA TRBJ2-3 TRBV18 TGTGCCAGCTCACCCTGGCAGGGCACAGATACGCAGTATTTT CASSPWQGTDTQYF
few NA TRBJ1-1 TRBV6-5 TGTGCCAGCAGTTACCGCGGGACGGCCGACACTGAAGCTTTCTTT CASSYRGTADTEAFF
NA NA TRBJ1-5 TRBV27 TGTGCCAGCAGTTTATGGGGAGGGAGCAATCAGCCCCAGCATTTT CASSLWGGSNQPQHF
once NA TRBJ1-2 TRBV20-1 TGCAGTGCTAGTTCGAACTATGGCTACACCTTC CSASSNYGYTF
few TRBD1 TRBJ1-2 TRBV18 TGTGCCAGCTCACCCGAGGAGGGGGCGAAGGATGGCTACACCTTC CASSPEEGAKDGYTF
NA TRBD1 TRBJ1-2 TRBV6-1 TGTGCCAGCAGTGAATCCCGGACAGGGGGTGGCTATGGCTACACCTTC CASSESRTGGGYGYTF
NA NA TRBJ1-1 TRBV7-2 TGTGCCAGCAGCTTGTACAACAGGGAAGGGGATGAAGCTTTCTTT CASSLYNREGDEAFF
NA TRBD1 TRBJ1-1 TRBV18 TGTGCCAGCTCACGGGGACAGGACACTGAAGCTTTCTTT CASSRGQDTEAFF
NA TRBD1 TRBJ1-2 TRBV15 TGTGCCACCAGCAGCCGACAGGGGACTAACTATGGCTACACCTTC CATSSRQGTNYGYTF
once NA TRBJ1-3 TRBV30 TGTGCCTCAGGGATGAGCTCTGGAAACACCATATATTTT CASGMSSGNTIYF
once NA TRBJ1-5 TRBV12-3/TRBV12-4 TGTGCCAGCAGTTTAGACAGTGATCAGCCCCAGCATTTT CASSLDSDQPQHF
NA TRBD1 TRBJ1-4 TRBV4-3 TGCGCCAGCAGCCAAGACAAAGGACAGGGTAATGAAAAACTGTTTTTT CASSQDKGQGNEKLFF
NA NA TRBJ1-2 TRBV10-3 TGTGCCACCGGACTGCCAACCCTTGCTGGAGGCTACACCTTC CATGLPTLAGGYTF
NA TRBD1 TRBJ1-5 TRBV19 TGTGCCACCCGATGGAAGCAGGGGGGAAGCAATCAGCCTCAGCATTTT CATRWKQGGSNQPQHF
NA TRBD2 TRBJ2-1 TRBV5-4 TGTGCCAGCAGCCTGGGACTAGCGGACCACAATGAGCAGTTCTTC CASSLGLADHNEQFF
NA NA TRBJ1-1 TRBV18 TGTGCCAGCTCACCTACGGGGGGACGGAACACTGAAGCTTTCTTT CASSPTGGRNTEAFF
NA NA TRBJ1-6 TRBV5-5 TGTGCCAGCAGCTTGGGGCGGGAGCCAGAGTATTCACCCCTCCACTTT CASSLGREPEYSPLHF
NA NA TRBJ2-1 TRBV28 TGTGCCAGCAGTAGACAATATAGGGGAAATGAGCAGTTCTTC CASSRQYRGNEQFF
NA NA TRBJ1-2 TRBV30 TGTGCCTGGAGTGTAGTTCCAGGGCTAAGCAGTTCCCTCTATGGCTACACCTTC CAWSVVPGLSSSLYGYTF
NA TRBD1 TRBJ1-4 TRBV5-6 TGTGCCAGCAGCTTACCGACAGGGGGTAATGAAAAACTGTTTTTT CASSLPTGGNEKLFF
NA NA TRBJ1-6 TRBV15 TGTGCCACCAGCAGAGAAAAATCAGGGGTAGGATCACCCCTCCACTTT CATSREKSGVGSPLHF
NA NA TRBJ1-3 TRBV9 TGTGCCAGCAGCGTAGGGGGCATTGGAAACACCATATATTTT CASSVGGIGNTIYF